The 15 T cell receptor beta chains in this list originate from one sample, sequenced in a study of monozygotic twins with inflammatory bowel disease. With the 5' RACE reads reprocessed, TCRdb shows one record per CDR3 protein and no DNA. The sample has roughly 100,000 distinct CDR3 sequences. Sample: blood. These receptors came from a human donor with ulcerative colitis or Crohn's disease, or a healthy co-twin of an affected twin (not recorded which).

J is TRBJ2-1 and V is TRBV7-2; the D call of TRBD2 rests on TCRdb alone, since no DNA is present to check it. The CDR3 has 15 amino acids. CDR1 SGHTA and CDR2 FQGNSA come from the germline V gene. The CDR3 protein is CASSLAGRAANEQFF.

The chain links TRBV5-4 to TRBJ2-1; the TCRdb D gene call, TRBD2, has no DNA to confirm it. CDR1 SGHNT and CDR2 YYREEE come from the germline V gene (reference sequence). This CDR3 comprises 15 residues. CDR3 in amino acids: CASRGDLSSYNEQFF.

The CDR3 sequence: CASSPEVRTSYEQYF. V and J are TRBV5-1 and TRBJ2-7. CDR3 length: 15 residues. Per the germline V gene, CDR1 is SGHRS and CDR2 is YFSETQ.

V gene TRBV20-1 combines with J gene TRBJ1-4. CDR1 and CDR2 (germline): DFQATT, SNEGSKA (reference sequence). CDR3 size: 12 residues. CDR3 in amino acids: CSAFDNSEKLFF.

The rearrangement joins TRBV20-1 to TRBJ1-2. Germline loops: CDR1 DFQATT, CDR2 SNEGSKA (reference sequence). This CDR3 comprises 12 residues. This CDR3 is CSAGTGPGGYTF.

V usage is TRBV12-3 or TRBV12-4 and J usage is TRBJ1-2; TCRdb lists TRBD1, though no DNA is available to test this call. The CDR3 runs 14 residues. This chain's CDR3 is CASSRTGGFGGYTF.

This chain links TRBV7-8 with TRBJ2-5; TCRdb selects TRBD2, and the lack of DNA leaves this call unchecked. From germline, CDR1 is SGHVS and CDR2 FQNEAQ. The CDR3 sequence is 16 residues long. This CDR3 reads CASSLRLAGVQETQYF.

The chain combines TRBV12-3 or TRBV12-4 with TRBJ2-7; TCRdb returns TRBD1, unconfirmable since there is no DNA. The CDR3 spans 14 residues. The CDR3 sequence: CASSFWDRATEQYF.

The rearrangement joins TRBV3-1 to TRBJ2-7. The germline V gene has CDR1 LGHDT and CDR2 YNNKEL (reference sequence). The CDR3 sequence is 12 residues long. CDR3 region: CASSQTEYEQYF.

The chain uses TRBV10-3 and TRBJ1-2. The CDR3 is 15 residues long. The V gene's germline CDR1 is ENHRY and CDR2 SYGVKD. The CDR3 protein is CAISESKVGNYGYTF.

This chain links TRBV4-3 with TRBJ2-1. From germline, CDR1 is LGHNA and CDR2 YSLEER. CDR3 size: 19 residues. CDR3 in amino acids: CASSQDWASSISTLNEQFF.

The genes are TRBV28 and TRBJ2-1; there is no DNA to check the TCRdb D call of TRBD1. CDR1 and CDR2 from the germline V gene are MDHEN and SYDVKM. The CDR3 contains 13 residues. This chain's CDR3 is CASTGTVNNEQFF.

This chain joins TRBV20-1 and TRBJ2-5; TCRdb outputs TRBD1, but without DNA this stays unchecked. This CDR3 spans 15 amino acids. Per germline, CDR1 DFQATT and CDR2 SNEGSKA (reference sequence). CDR3: CSARDFRGVQETQYF.

The V call is TRBV7-9, the J call TRBJ2-7; without DNA, the TCRdb call of TRBD2 cannot be checked. Germline values: CDR1 SEHNR, CDR2 FQNEAQ (reference sequence). This CDR3 spans 16 amino acids. CDR3 sequence: CASSLGGPTDYYEQYF.

The rearrangement uses TRBV4-3 and TRBJ2-1; TCRdb's D call, TRBD2, is unchecked because there is no DNA. The germline V gene has CDR1 LGHNA and CDR2 YSLEER. The CDR3 has 14 residues. The chain's CDR3 is CASSQLANYNEQFF.